This entry lists 8 T cell receptor beta chains sequenced from one sample in a study of patients and donors after allogeneic stem cell transplantation. TCRdb itself ran the RT-PCR reads through MiXCR, one entry per CDR3 protein. The data show tens of thousands of distinct CDR3 sequences, about 37% seen once. The sequencing sample was made of blood, either unsorted or a sorted T cell fraction (not recorded which). Receptors originate from a human donor who was either an allogeneic HSCT recipient or a stem cell or donor lymphocyte infusion donor (not recorded which). It is not recorded whose cells these are; they may come from a transplant donor.

This clonotype was counted only a few times. The chain carries TRBV30 and TRBJ1-1; D ambiguous. Germline V lookup: CDR1 GTSNPN, CDR2 SVGIG (reference sequence). The germline V and J ends were trimmed by 4 bases and 3 bases, with 9 bases remaining between them. This CDR3 has 12 amino acids. In DNA, the CDR3 is TGTGCCTGGATTCCGGCGGACACTGAAGCTTTCTTT. This sequence encodes CAWIPADTEAFF.

This clonotype was found once. V is TRBV18 and J is TRBJ2-3; no clear D gene. From germline, CDR1 is KGHSH and CDR2 LQKENI. This CDR3 is built from 11 residues. Trimming left V 3 bases short and J 6 bases short, with 4 bases between. Here the CDR3 DNA reads TGTGCCAGCTCACCCGTGGATACGCAGTATTTT. It translates to CASSPVDTQYF.

V and J are TRBV6-2 or TRBV6-3 and TRBJ2-3; 13 nucleotides match TRBD2. Losses at the gene ends were 5 bases for V and 4 bases for J; bases not matched to a gene: 3. Germline values: CDR1 MNHEY, CDR2 SVGEGT. This CDR3 comprises 15 residues. CDR3 sequence reads: CASSPGLAGPDTQYF. As DNA, the CDR3 is TGTGCCAGCAGTCCGGGACTAGCGGGACCAGATACGCAGTATTTT.

Concerning this clonotype: The junction shows a germline mismatch at one end, possibly a read error. The CDR3 DNA reads TGTGCCACCAGTGAATCGCGGGCCCAGCTTAGAGGGAACAATGAGCAGATCTTC. This gives the protein CATSESRAQLRGNNEQIF. The chain couples TRBV24-1 to TRBJ2-1; a possible D gene is TRBD2 (5 bases). The CDR3 runs to 18 residues. Germline V gene sequence: CDR1 KGHDR, CDR2 SFDVKD.

This clonotype ranks as medium-sized. The chain is built from TRBV7-6 and TRBJ1-1; no definite D call. CDR1 is SGHVS, CDR2 FNYEAQ, per germline. Trimming took off 2 bases at V and 2 bases at J, with 6 bases between the two ends. CDR3 length: 13 amino acids. The CDR3 region has the DNA TGTGCCAGCAGCTTAACACGAAACACTGAAGCTTTCTTT. Protein product: CASSLTRNTEAFF. The variable domain in full, with the rest retrieved from reference TRBV7-6 and TRBJ1-1, is GAGVSQSPRYKVTKRGQDVALRCDPISGHVSLYWYRQALGQGPEFLTYFNYEAQQDKSGLPNDRFSAERPEGSISTLTIQRTEQRDSAMYRCASSLTRNTEAFFGQGTRLTVV.

This clonotype has only a few counts. The V and J genes are TRBV7-2 and TRBJ1-1, with a tentative D call TRBD1 (5 bases). Trimming took 0 bases from V and 6 from J, leaving 8 bases between them. CDR3 size: 13 residues. The germline gives CDR1 SGHTA, CDR2 FQGNSA. This CDR3 is CASSLAGVSEAFF. The CDR3 DNA reads TGTGCCAGCAGCTTAGCGGGGGTCTCTGAAGCTTTCTTT.

V gene TRBV27 combines with J gene TRBJ1-5; 7 bases match TRBD1. The CDR3 consists of 14 residues. V lost 5 bases, J lost 9 bases, and 10 bases stayed unmatched. The germline gives CDR1 MNHEY, CDR2 SMNVEV (reference sequence). CDR3 amino acids: CASSPDRVGSPQHF. For the CDR3, the DNA is TGTGCCAGCAGTCCTGACAGGGTCGGTTCGCCCCAGCATTTT.

The genes are TRBV4-3 and TRBJ1-6; D possibly corresponds to TRBD1 (6 bases). This CDR3 contains 14 residues. Trimming removed 4 bases from V and 10 bases from J, with 14 bases in between. From germline, CDR1 is LGHNA and CDR2 YSLEER. In DNA form, the CDR3 reads TGCGCCAGCAGCCCGTACACAGGGAACTCACCCCTCCACTTT. Amino acids: CASSPYTGNSPLHF.